Here is one TCR beta chain with its context. Its antigen is as yet unknown. This entry belongs to a study of OX40 agonist ivuxolimab in advanced cancers. On the study more broadly: Ivuxolimab is a fully human IgG2 antibody that activates OX40 (CD134). Patients received ivuxolimab, an intravenous treatment, every 2 weeks at 0.01 to 10 mg/kg. Three patients had partial responses: one hepatocellular carcinoma, two cutaneous melanoma.

General study results and limits: Partial responders treated at 0.1-3.0 mg/kg exhibited clonal expansion among the lowest measured.

V dropped 3 bases and J dropped 0; count of bases not matched to a gene: 7. CDR3 length: 16 residues. From germline, CDR1 is SGHRS and CDR2 YFSETQ. Some clones are missing from TCRdb's copy, which holds only in-frame ones; the method was immunoSEQ multiplex PCR. Counted here are about 81,000 clones, around four fifths occurring once; the ten biggest clones make up around 7%. The origin of this receptor is an adult with an advanced solid tumor such as melanoma, head and neck, liver or kidney cancer. Specimen: CD4+ or CD8+ T cells sorted from blood, collected in a trial of the OX40 agonist ivuxolimab. V and J are TRBV5-1 and TRBJ1-2; 8 bases line up with TRBD1. CDR3 in DNA: TGCGCCAGCAGCTACGGACAGGGAGGGTCTAACTATGGCTACACCTTC. It translates to CASSYGQGGSNYGYTF. The variable domain in full, with the rest retrieved from reference TRBV5-1 and TRBJ1-2, is KAGVTQTPRYLIKTRGQQVTLSCSPISGHRSVSWYQQTPGQGLQFLFEYFSETQRNKGNFPGRFSGRQFSNSRSEMNVSTLELGDSALYLCASSYGQGGSNYGYTFGSGTRLTVV.